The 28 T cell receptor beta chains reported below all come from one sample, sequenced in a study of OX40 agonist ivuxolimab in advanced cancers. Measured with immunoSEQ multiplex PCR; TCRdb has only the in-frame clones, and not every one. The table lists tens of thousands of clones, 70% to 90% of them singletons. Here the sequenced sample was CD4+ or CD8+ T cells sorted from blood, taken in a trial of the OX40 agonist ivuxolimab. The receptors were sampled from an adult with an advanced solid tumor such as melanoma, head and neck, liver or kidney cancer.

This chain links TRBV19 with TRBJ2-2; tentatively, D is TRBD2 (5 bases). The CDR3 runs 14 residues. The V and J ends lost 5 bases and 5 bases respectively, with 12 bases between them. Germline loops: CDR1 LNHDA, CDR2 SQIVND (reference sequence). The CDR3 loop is CASSLGRGTGELFF. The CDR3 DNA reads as TGTGCCAGTAGTTTAGGACGGGGTACCGGGGAGCTGTTTTTT.

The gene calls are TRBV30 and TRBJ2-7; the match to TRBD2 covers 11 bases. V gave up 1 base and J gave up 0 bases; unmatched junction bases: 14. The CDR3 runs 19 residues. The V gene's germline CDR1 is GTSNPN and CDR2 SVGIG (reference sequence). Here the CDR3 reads CAWSGVRGSGRAVSYEQYV. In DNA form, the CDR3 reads TGTGCCTGGAGTGGAGTTCGTGGTAGCGGGAGGGCCGTCTCCTACGAGCAGTACGTC.

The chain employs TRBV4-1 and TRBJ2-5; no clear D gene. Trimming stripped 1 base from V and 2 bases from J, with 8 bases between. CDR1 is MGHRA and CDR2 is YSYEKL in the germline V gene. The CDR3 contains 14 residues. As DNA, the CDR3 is TGCGCCAGCAGCCAAGGCTCCTTACAAGAGACCCAGTACTTC. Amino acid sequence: CASSQGSLQETQYF.

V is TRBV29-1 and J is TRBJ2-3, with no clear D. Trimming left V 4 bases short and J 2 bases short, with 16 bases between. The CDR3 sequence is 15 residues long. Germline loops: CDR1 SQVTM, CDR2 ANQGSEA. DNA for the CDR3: TGCAGCGTTGTTTTCGCCATCTCCTACACAGATACGCAGTATTTT. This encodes CSVVFAISYTDTQYF.

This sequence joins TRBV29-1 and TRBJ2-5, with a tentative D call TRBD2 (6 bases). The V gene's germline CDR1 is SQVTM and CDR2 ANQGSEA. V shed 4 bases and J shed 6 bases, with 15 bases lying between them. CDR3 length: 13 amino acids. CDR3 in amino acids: CSVVTGSLKTQYF. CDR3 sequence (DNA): TGCAGCGTTGTAACCGGGAGTCTGAAGACCCAGTACTTC.

CDR3 loop: CASTETRHFTEEAPGNTIYF. The CDR3 bases are TGCGCCAGCACCGAGACACGGCACTTTACCGAAGAGGCCCCTGGAAACACCATATATTTT. The chain joins TRBV10-1 to TRBJ1-3; no definite D call. Trimming removed 7 bases at V and 2 bases at J, with 30 bases between. Per the germline V gene, CDR1 is WNHNN and CDR2 is SYGVQD (reference sequence). The CDR3 is made up of 20 amino acids.

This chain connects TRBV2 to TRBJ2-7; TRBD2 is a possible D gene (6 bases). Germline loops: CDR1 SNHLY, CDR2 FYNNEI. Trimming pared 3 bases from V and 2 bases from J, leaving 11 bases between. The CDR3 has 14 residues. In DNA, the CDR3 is TGTGCCAGCAGTGAGAGAGGGAGGACCTACGAGCAGTACTTC. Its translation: CASSERGRTYEQYF.

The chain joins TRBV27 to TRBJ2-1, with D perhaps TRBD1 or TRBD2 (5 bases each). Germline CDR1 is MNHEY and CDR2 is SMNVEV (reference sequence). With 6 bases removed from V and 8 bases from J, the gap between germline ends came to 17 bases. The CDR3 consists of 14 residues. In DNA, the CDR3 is TGTGCCAGCAGAGCCCTCGAGGGGCTTTATGAGCAGTTCTTC. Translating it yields CASRALEGLYEQFF.

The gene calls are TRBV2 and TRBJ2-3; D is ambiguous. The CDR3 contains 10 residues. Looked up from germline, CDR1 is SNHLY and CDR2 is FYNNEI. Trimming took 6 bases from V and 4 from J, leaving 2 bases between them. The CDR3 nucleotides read TGTGCCAGCAGGGCAGATACGCAGTATTTT. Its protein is CASRADTQYF.

CDR3 sequence reads: CASSEGFSEDGYTF. Written as DNA, the CDR3 is TGTGCCAGCAGTGAAGGGTTTTCGGAGGATGGCTACACCTTC. The chain recombines TRBV2 with TRBJ1-2; D uncertain. V shed 1 base and J shed 6 bases, with 12 bases lying between them. Germline CDR1 is SNHLY and CDR2 is FYNNEI. This CDR3 region has 14 residues.

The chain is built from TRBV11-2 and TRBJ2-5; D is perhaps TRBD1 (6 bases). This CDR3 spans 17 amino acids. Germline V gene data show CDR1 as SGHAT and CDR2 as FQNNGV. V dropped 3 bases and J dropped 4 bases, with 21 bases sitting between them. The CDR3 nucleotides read TGTGCCAGCAGCTTCGGATTTCTGAGGGGGTCGGGAGAGACCCAGTACTTC. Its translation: CASSFGFLRGSGETQYF.

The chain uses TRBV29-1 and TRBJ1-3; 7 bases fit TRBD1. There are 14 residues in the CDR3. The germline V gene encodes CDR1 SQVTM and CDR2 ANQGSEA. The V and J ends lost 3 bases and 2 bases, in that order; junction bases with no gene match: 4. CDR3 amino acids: CSVDDRAAGNTIYF. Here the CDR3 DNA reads TGCAGCGTTGATGACAGGGCCGCTGGAAACACCATATATTTT. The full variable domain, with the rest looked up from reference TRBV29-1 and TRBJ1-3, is SAVISQKPSRDICQRGTSLTIQCQVDSQVTMMFWYRQQPGQSLTLIATANQGSEATYESGFVIDKFPISRPNLTFSTLTVSNMSPEDSSIYLCSVDDRAAGNTIYFGEGSWLTVV.

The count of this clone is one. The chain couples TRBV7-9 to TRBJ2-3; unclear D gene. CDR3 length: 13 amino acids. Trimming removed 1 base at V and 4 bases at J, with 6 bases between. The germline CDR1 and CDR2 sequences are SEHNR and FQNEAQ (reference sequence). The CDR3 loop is CASSLEGADTQYF. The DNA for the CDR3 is TGTGCCAGCAGCTTAGAGGGCGCAGATACGCAGTATTTT.

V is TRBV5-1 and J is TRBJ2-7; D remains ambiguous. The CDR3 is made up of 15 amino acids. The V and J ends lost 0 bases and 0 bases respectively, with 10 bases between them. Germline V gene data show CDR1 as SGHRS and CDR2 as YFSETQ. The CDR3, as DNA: TGCGCCAGCAGCTTGGTCGGTGGCAACTCCTACGAGCAGTACTTC. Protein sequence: CASSLVGGNSYEQYF.

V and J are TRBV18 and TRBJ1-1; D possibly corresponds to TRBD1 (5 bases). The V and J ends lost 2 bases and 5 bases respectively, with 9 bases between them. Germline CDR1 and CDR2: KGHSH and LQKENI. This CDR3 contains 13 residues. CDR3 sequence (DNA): TGTGCCAGCTCACCAACAGGATCGACTGAAGCTTTCTTT. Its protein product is CASSPTGSTEAFF.

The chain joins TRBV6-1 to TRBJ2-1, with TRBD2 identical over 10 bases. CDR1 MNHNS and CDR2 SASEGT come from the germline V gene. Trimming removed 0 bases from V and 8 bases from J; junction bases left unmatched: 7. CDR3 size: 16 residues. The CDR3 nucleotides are TGTGCCAGCAGTGAAGCGCGTAGCGGGAGGTTTGATGAGCAGTTCTTC. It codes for CASSEARSGRFDEQFF.

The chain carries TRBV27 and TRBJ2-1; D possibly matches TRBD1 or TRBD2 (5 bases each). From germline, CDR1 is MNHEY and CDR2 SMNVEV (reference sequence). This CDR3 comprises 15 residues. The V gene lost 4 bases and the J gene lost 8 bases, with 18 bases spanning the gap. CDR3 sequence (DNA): TGTGCCAGCAGTTCCCCTCACTCGAGGGGCCATGAGCAGTTCTTC. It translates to CASSSPHSRGHEQFF.

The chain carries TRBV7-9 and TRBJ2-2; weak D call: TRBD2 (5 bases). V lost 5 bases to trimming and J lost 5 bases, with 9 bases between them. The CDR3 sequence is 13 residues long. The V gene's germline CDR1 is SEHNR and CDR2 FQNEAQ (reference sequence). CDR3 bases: TGTGCCAGCAGCCTGACTATTACCGGGGAGCTGTTTTTT. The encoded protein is CASSLTITGELFF.

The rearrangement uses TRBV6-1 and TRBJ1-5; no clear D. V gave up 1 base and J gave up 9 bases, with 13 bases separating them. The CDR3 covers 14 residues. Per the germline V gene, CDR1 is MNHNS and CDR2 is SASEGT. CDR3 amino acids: CASSEEAGLGPQHF. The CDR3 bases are TGTGCCAGCAGTGAAGAGGCAGGTCTAGGGCCCCAGCATTTT.

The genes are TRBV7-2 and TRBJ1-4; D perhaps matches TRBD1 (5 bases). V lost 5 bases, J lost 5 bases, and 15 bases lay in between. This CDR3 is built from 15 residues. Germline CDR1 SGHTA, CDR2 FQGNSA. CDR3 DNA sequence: TGTGCCAGCAGCGGCCGGGGAGGGGACAATGAAAAACTGTTTTTT. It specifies CASSGRGGDNEKLFF.

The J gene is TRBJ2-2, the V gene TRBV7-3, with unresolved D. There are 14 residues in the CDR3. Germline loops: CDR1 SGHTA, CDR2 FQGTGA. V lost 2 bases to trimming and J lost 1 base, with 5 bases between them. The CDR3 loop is CASSLYRNTGELFF. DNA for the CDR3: TGTGCCAGCAGCTTATACAGGAACACCGGGGAGCTGTTTTTT.

The CDR3 DNA sequence: TGTGCCAGCAGCCCGGTTACGTCGGGGCAGGGATTCTCCTACGAGCAGTACGTC. This encodes CASSPVTSGQGFSYEQYV. This chain uses TRBV5-6 with TRBJ2-7; D could derive from TRBD1 or TRBD2 (5 bases each). V gave up 4 bases and J gave up 0 bases, with 23 bases separating them. In germline, CDR1 is SGHDT, CDR2 YYEEEE. The CDR3 totals 18 residues.

As DNA, the CDR3 is TGCAGCGTCCTGACCACGGGGGACAGGGCTTTCACCTTC. Translation: CSVLTTGDRAFTF. The gene calls are TRBV29-1 and TRBJ1-2, with 9 bases fitting TRBD1. CDR1 SQVTM and CDR2 ANQGSEA come from the germline V gene. The CDR3 loop spans 13 amino acids. V trimming: 6 bases; J trimming: 13 bases; junction bases outside the gene matches: 15.

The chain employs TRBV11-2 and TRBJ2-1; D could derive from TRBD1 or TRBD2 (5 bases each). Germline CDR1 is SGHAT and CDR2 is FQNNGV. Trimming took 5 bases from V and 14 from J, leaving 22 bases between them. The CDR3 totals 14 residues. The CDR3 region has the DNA TGTGCCAGCAGCCCATCATTGGGGGAGCAGGGTGAGTTCTTC. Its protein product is CASSPSLGEQGEFF.

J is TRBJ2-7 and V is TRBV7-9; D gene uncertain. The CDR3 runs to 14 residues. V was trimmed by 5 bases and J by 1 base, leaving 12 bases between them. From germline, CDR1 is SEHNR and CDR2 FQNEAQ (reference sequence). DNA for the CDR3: TGTGCCAGCAGCCCACCCGGGCGATCCTACGAGCAGTACGTC. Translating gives CASSPPGRSYEQYV.

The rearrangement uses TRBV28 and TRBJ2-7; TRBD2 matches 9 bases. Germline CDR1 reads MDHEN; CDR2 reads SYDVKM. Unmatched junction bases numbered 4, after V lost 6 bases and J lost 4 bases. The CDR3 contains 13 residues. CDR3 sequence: CASSILAGYEQYF. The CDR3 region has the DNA TGTGCCAGCAGCATCCTAGCGGGATACGAGCAGTACTTC. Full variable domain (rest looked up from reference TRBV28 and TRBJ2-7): DVKVTQSSRYLVKRTGEKVFLECVQDMDHENMFWYRQDPGLGLRLIYFSYDVKMKEKGDIPEGYSVSREKKERFSLILESASTNQTSMYLCASSILAGYEQYFGPGTRLTVT.

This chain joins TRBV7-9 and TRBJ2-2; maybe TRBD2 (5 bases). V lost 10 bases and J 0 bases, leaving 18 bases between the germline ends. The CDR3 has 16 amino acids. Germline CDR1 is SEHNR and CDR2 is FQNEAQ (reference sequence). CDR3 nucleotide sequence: TGTGCCATTCGAGGGCGGGCCGATTCGAACACCGGGGAGCTGTTTTTT. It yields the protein CAIRGRADSNTGELFF.

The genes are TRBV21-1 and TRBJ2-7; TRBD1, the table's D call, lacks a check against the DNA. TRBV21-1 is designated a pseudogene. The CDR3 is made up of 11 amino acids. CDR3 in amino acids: CASSIQGEQYV. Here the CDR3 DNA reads TGTGCCAGCAGCATACAGGGCGAGCAGTACGTC.